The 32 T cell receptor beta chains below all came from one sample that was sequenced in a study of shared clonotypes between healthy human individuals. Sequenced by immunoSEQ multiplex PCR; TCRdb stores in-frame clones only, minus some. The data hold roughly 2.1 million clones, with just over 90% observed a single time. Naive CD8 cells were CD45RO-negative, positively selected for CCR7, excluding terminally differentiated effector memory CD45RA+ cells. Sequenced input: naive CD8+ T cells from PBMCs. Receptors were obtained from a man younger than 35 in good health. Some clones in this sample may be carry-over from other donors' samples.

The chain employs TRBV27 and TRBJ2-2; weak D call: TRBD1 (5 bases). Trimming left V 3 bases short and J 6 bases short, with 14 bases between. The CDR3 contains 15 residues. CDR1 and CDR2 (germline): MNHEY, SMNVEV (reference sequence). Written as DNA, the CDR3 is TGTGCCAGCAGTTTGGGTAGGGGTTTAGCCGGGGAGCTGTTTTTT. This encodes CASSLGRGLAGELFF.

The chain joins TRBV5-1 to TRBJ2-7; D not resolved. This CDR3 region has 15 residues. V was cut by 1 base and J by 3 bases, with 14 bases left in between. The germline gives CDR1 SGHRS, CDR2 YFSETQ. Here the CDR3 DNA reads TGCGCCAGCAGCTTGCCCACCGCCGGAGACTACGAGCAGTACTTC. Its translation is CASSLPTAGDYEQYF.

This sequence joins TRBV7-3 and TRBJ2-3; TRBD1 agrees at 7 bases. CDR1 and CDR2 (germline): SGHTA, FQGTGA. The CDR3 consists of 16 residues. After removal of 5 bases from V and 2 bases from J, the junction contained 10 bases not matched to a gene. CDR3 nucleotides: TGTGCCAGCAGCCCTAGGGACAGAGGGGTCACAGATACGCAGTATTTT. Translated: CASSPRDRGVTDTQYF.

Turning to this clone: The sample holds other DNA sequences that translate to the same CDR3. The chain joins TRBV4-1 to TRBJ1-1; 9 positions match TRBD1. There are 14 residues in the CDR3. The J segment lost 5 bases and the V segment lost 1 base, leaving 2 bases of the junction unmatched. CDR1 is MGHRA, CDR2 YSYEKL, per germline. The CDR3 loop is CASSQVTGGTEAFF. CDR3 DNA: TGCGCCAGCAGCCAAGTGACAGGGGGGACTGAAGCTTTCTTT.

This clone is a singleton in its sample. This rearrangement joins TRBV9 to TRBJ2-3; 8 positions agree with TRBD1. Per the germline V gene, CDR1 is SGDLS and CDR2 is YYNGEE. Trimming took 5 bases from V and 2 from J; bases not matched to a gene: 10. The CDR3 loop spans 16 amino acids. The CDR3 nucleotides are TGTGCCAGCAGTTACTCGGACAGGGATGACACAGATACGCAGTATTTT. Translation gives CASSYSDRDDTDTQYF.

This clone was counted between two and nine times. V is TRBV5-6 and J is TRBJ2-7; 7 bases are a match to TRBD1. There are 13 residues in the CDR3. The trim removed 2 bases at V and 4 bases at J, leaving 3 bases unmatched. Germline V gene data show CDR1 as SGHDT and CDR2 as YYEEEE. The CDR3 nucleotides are TGTGCCAGCAGCTTTGGACAGGAATACGAGCAGTACTTC. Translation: CASSFGQEYEQYF.

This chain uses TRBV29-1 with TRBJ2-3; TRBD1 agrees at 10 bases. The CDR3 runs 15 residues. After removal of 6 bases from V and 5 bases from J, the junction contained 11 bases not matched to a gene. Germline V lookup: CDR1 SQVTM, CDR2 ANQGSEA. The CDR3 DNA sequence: TGCAGCGTCGCCCGGACAGGGGGATCAGGAGATACGCAGTATTTT. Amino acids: CSVARTGGSGDTQYF.

Here the CDR3 DNA reads TGTGCCAGCAGTTCTTATTTGCGGGAGGGCGATGAGCAGTTCTTC. Its protein product is CASSSYLREGDEQFF. The chain uses TRBV28 and TRBJ2-1; 9 nucleotides line up with TRBD2. The CDR3 spans 15 residues. V was pared by 4 bases and J by 8 bases, with 9 bases of the junction left unmatched. CDR1 and CDR2 (germline): MDHEN, SYDVKM.

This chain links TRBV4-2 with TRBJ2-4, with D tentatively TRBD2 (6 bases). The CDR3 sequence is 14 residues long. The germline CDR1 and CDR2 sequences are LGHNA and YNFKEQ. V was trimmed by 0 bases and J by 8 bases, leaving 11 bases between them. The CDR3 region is CASSQDGLADIQYF. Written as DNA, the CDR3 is TGTGCCAGCAGCCAAGACGGATTAGCGGACATTCAGTACTTC.

This CDR3 is CASSPPPSGAYEQYF. DNA for the CDR3: TGTGCCAGCTCACCACCGCCTAGCGGGGCCTACGAGCAGTACTTC. The chain carries TRBV18 and TRBJ2-7, with 9 bases matching TRBD2. The J segment lost 2 bases and the V segment lost 0 bases, leaving 2 bases of the junction unmatched. The germline V gene encodes CDR1 KGHSH and CDR2 LQKENI. CDR3 length: 15 amino acids.

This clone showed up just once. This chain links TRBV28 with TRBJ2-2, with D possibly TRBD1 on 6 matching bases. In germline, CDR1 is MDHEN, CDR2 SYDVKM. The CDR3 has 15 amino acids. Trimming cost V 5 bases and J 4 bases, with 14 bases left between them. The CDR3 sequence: CASSILRQATGELFF. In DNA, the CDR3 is TGTGCCAGCAGTATCCTGAGACAGGCCACCGGGGAGCTGTTTTTT.

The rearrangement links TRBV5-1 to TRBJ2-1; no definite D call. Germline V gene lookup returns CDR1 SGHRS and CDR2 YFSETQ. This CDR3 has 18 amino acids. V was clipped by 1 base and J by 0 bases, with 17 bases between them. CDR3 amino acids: CASSLRYGPLSSYNEQFF. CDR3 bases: TGCGCCAGCAGCTTGAGGTACGGGCCCCTGAGCTCCTACAATGAGCAGTTCTTC.

The DNA of the CDR3 is TGTGCCAGCAGCTTGGTTGCAGGGAACCATGAGCAGTTCTTC. Its protein is CASSLVAGNHEQFF. This chain connects TRBV5-4 to TRBJ2-1, with D tentatively TRBD1 (5 bases). CDR1 and CDR2 from the germline V gene are SGHNT and YYREEE (reference sequence). V lost 0 bases to trimming and J lost 8 bases, with 12 bases between them. The CDR3 runs 14 residues.

This CDR3 reads CASSWDRHPNYGYTF. The CDR3 nucleotides read TGTGCCAGCAGCTGGGACAGACATCCTAACTATGGCTACACCTTC. The chain is built from TRBV11-2 and TRBJ1-2, with TRBD1 matching over 7 bases. The ends lost 4 bases at V and 0 bases at J; junction bases unmatched: 5. Germline assignment: CDR1 SGHAT and CDR2 FQNNGV. This CDR3 comprises 15 residues.

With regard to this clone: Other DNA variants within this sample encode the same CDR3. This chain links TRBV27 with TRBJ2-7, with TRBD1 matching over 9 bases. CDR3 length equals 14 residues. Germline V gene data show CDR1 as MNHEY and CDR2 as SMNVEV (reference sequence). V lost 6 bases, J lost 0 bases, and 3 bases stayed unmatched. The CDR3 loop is CASSQGQGSYEQYF. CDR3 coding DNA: TGTGCCAGCAGCCAGGGACAGGGCTCCTACGAGCAGTACTTC.

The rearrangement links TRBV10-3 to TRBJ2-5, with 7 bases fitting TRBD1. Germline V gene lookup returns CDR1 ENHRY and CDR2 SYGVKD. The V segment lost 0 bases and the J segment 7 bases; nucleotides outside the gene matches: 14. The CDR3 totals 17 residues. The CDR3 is CAISESMVTGALVTQYF. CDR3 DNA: TGTGCCATCAGTGAGTCGATGGTTACAGGGGCCTTGGTGACCCAGTACTTC.

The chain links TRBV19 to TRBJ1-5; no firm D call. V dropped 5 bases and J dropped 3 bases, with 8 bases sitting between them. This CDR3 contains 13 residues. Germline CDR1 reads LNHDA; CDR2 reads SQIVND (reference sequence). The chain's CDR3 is CASSRDFNQPQHF. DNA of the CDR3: TGTGCCAGTAGTCGGGATTTCAATCAGCCCCAGCATTTT.

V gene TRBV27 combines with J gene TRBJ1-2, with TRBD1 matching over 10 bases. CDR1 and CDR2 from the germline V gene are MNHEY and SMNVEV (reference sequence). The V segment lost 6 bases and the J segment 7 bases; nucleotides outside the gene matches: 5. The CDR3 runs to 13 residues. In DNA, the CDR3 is TGTGCCAGCAGCCGCGACAGGGGGCTTGGCTACACCTTC. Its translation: CASSRDRGLGYTF.

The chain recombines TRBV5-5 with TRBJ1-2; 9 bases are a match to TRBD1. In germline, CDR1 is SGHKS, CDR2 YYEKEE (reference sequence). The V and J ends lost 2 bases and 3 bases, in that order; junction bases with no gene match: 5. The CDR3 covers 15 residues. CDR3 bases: TGTGCCAGCAGCTTTACAGGGGGCAGGGACTATGGCTACACCTTC. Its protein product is CASSFTGGRDYGYTF.

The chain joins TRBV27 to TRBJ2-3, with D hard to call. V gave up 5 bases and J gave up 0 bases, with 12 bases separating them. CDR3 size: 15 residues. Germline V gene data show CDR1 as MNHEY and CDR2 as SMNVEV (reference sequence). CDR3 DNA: TGTGCCAGCAGTCTGGCGGTCAGGAGCACAGATACGCAGTATTTT. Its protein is CASSLAVRSTDTQYF.

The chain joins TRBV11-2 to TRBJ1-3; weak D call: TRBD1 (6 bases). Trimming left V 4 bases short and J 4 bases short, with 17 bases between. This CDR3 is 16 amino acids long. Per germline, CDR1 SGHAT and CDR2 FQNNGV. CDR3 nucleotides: TGTGCCAGCAGCTATCCCAGGGGTTTGCAAGGAAACACCATATATTTT. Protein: CASSYPRGLQGNTIYF.

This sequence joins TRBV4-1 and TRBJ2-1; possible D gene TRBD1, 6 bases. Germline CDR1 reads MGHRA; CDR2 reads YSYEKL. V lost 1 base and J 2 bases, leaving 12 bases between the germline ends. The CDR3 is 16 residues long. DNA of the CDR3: TGCGCCAGCAGCCAAGTTTCACAGGGCCCCTACAATGAGCAGTTCTTC. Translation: CASSQVSQGPYNEQFF.

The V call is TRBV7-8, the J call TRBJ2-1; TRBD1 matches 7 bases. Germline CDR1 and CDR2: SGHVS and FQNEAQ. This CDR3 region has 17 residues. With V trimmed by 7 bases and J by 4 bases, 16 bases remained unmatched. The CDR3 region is CASNSPIGDSRYNEQFF. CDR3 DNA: TGTGCCAGCAACTCACCGATCGGGGACAGTAGATACAATGAGCAGTTCTTC.

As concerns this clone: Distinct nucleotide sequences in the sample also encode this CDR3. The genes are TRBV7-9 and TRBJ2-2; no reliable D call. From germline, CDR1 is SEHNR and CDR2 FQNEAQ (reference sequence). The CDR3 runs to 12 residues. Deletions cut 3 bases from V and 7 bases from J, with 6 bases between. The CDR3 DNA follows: TGTGCCAGCAGCTTTTCTGACGGGGAGCTGTTTTTT. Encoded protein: CASSFSDGELFF.

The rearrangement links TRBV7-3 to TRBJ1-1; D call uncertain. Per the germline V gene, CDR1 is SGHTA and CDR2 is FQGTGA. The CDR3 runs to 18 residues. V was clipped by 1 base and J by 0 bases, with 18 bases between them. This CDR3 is CASSLNPGLGPMNTEAFF. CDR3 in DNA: TGTGCCAGCAGCTTAAACCCCGGCTTAGGGCCGATGAACACTGAAGCTTTCTTT. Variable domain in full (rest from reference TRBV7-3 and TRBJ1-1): GAGVSQTPSNKVTEKGKYVELRCDPISGHTALYWYRQSLGQGPEFLIYFQGTGAADDSGLPNDRFFAVRPEGSVSTLKIQRTERGDSAVYLCASSLNPGLGPMNTEAFFGQGTRLTVV.

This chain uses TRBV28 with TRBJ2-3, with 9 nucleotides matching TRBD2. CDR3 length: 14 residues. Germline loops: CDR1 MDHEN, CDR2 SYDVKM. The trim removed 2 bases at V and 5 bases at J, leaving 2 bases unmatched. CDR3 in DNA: TGTGCCAGCAGTTTAACTAGCGGGCGAGATACGCAGTATTTT. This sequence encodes CASSLTSGRDTQYF.

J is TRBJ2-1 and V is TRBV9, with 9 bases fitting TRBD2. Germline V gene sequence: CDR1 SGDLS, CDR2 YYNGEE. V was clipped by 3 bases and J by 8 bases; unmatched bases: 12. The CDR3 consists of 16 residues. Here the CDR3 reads CASSASEGLAIDEQFF. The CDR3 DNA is TGTGCCAGCAGCGCCTCAGAGGGACTAGCTATCGATGAGCAGTTCTTC.

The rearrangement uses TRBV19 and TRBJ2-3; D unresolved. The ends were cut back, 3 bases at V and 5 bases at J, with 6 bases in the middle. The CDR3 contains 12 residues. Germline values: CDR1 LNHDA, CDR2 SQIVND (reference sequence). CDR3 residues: CASSMLRDTQYF. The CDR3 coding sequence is TGTGCCAGTAGTATGTTGAGAGATACGCAGTATTTT.

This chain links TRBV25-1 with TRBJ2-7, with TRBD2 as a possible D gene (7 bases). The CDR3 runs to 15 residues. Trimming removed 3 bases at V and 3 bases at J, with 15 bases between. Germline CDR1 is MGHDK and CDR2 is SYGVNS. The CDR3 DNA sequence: TGTGCCAGCAGTGACATGGGGGGGCTCAACTACGAGCAGTACTTC. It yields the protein CASSDMGGLNYEQYF.

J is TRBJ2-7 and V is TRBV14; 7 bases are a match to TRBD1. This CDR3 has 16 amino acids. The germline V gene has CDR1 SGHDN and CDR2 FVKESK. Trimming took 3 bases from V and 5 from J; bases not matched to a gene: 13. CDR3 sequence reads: CASSQRVLADRDEQYF. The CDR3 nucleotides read TGTGCCAGCAGCCAGAGGGTTCTAGCCGACAGGGACGAGCAGTACTTC.

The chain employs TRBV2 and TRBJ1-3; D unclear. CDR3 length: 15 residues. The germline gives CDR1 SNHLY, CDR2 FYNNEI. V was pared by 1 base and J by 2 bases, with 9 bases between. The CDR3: CASSEGRSAGNTIYF. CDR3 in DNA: TGTGCCAGCAGTGAAGGGCGTTCTGCTGGAAACACCATATATTTT.

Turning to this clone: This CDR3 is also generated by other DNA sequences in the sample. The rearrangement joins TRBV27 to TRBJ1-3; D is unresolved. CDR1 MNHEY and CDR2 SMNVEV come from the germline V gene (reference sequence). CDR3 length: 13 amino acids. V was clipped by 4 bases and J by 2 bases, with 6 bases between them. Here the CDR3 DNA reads TGTGCCAGCAGTTCAGGAGCTGGAAACACCATATATTTT. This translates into CASSSGAGNTIYF.